The present TCR beta chain was sequenced within a study of graft-versus-host responses after intestinal transplantation (dated by TCRdb to the early 2020s). Regarding the study in general: The transplants that recipients got were multivisceral, liver-intestinal, or isolated intestinal. All recipients received anti-thymocyte globulin induction followed by maintenance tacrolimus and steroids for roughly 3 years. After intestinal transplantation, graft-versus-host and host-versus-graft alloreactive T cell clones in the graft, circulation and bone marrow were tracked using bulk TCR-beta CDR3 sequencing. Alloreactive clones were identified by sequencing pre-transplant mixed lymphocyte reaction products and comparing them with unstimulated pre-transplant donor and recipient T cells. The cohort enrolled about two dozen intestinal transplant recipients including one retransplant, and a few patients lacking pretransplant specimens were excluded. A peak of at least 4% donor T cells among recipient peripheral blood mononuclear cells was the definition used for donor T cell macrochimerism. Rather than being sequenced by the commercial service, samples from a few later patients were sequenced in-house on an Illumina MiSeq and processed with MiXCR. General conclusions and limits of the study: GvH clones were found in recipient bone marrow, and some of the GvH clones appeared earlier in ileal mucosa or blood, which is consistent with an intestinal mucosal origin. Early after transplant, peak levels of circulating GvH clones were found to be associated with declines in HvG clones. The relatively low number and heterogeneity of intestinal transplant patients limited the conclusions. In the allografts of patients with donor T cell macrochimerism, GvH to HvG T cell clonal ratios were high.

The time point label of this sample denotes: cells obtained before transplantation from donor or recipient. Mixed lymphocyte reactions plated approximately 200,000 CFSE-labeled pre-transplant responders with approximately 200,000 irradiated violet-dye-labeled stimulators and were cultured for 6 days. Proliferating CD3+CD4+CFSE-low and CD3+CD8+CFSE-low responder cells were FACS-sorted on a BD Influx sorter after the mixed lymphocyte reaction. CDR1 and CDR2 are read off the germline V gene (reference sequence) as LNHDA and SQIVND. The CDR3 starts with the cysteine, ends with the phenylalanine, and has 13 residues. CDR3 DNA is the only sequence kept; it has 39 bases, read in frame from the first base. V and J lose 1 base and 6 bases, and a span of 10 bases separates them. The method was the immunoSEQ multiplex PCR assay. In most patients, genomic DNA was isolated using the Qiagen DNeasy Blood and Tissue Kit and sent frozen to Adaptive Biotechnologies for TCR sequencing. High-throughput TCR-beta CDR3 sequencing of genomic DNA from most patients was performed by Adaptive Biotechnologies. The authors' pipeline ran thus. Adaptive's ImmunoSEQ software supplied the TCR sequencing data for roughly 17 patients, while MiXCR and VDJtools were used to process a few other patients. To correct CD4 versus CD8 sorting errors, sequences present in both subsets at a frequency ratio below 5:1 were removed. CDR3 nucleotide sequences shared by donor and recipient were removed because the origin of these sequences could not be assigned. At least 2-fold expansion over unstimulated cells and a minimum CFSE-low frequency of 0.002% (template counts) or 0.001% (read counts) were required for clones to be classified as alloreactive. Mappable clones were those detected in sequenced pre-transplant spleen, lymph node, or MLR CFSE-low populations of the donor or recipient. The cumulative frequency of alloreactive clones was calculated as a percentage of all sequences, weighted by copy number. Entries here come from immuneACCESS through TCRdb and include only in-frame sequences with V and J called. Some clones fail to appear in such tables; in the studies checked, an unresolved V gene covers under half of the shortfall, and the cause of the remainder is unknown. D and trimming come from the DNA, and the V and J calls and clone size come from that table. For this sample there are around 9,200 clones; around 30% appear just once. The ten largest clones add up to roughly 6.2% of the sample.

A remark on this clone: Base qualities are not provided; no much larger clone lies one nucleotide away.

The sample was alloreactive CD8+ T cells from a mixed lymphocyte reaction culture, taken before intestinal transplant. Per the publication, the cell subset or site label means: CFSE-low proliferating T cells sorted from roughly 6-day pre-transplant mixed lymphocyte reaction (GvH or HvG direction). This receptor chain uses TRBV19 and TRBJ2-7; the D segment could be TRBD1, given 5 matching bases. The sequence derives from a human patient who received an intestinal transplant. The CDR3 protein: CASSIGQGAEQYF. The nucleotide sequence is TGTGCCAGTAGTATAGGACAAGGGGCCGAGCAGTACTTC.